The 23 T cell receptor beta chains below all came from one sample that was sequenced in a study of tumor-infiltrating lymphocytes in primary liver carcinoma. Bulk tissue was left unsorted, and RNA and DNA were co-extracted from 20-30 mg of it. Priming with a constant-region primer yielded TCR beta cDNA from 400 to 500 ng total RNA. Libraries covering TCR beta were generated through three nested multiplex PCR rounds (using a slightly modified ARM-PCR). Each of the first two PCR rounds ran approximately 11 cycles with TRBV1-TRBV30 forward and C-beta reverse primers. TCRdb reprocessed the multiplex PCR reads via MiXCR and lists one record per CDR3 protein. This sample carries about 100,000 distinct CDR3 sequences, about 73% of them seen once, and the ten largest clones take more than 25%. The sample was tumor-adjacent normal liver tissue. The receptors derive from a man aged 35-49 years with primary liver carcinoma and hepatitis B virus infection.

As concerns this clonotype: An end of the junction differs from the germline gene, which may be a read error. The chain combines TRBV7-8 with TRBJ1-4, with 7 bases fitting TRBD1. CDR1 and CDR2 (germline): SGHVS, FQNEAQ. The CDR3 runs to 14 residues. Written as DNA, the CDR3 is TGTGCCTGCAGTCAGGGGGGGACTAATGAAAAACTGTTTTTT. This encodes CACSQGGTNEKLFF.

Concerning this clonotype itself: This may come from a read error, since a much larger clone is one base off. This chain uses TRBV14 with TRBJ2-1; D perhaps matches TRBD2 (6 bases). The V and J ends lost 0 bases and 5 bases respectively, with 20 bases between them. Germline values: CDR1 SGHDN, CDR2 FVKESK. The length of the CDR3 is 18 residues. Here the CDR3 DNA reads TGTGCCAGCAGCCAAGATCGATCGGGAGATAGGTTTAACAATGAGCAGTTCTTC. Translated, it gives CASSQDRSGDRFNNEQFF.

This clonotype was detected once. The chain uses TRBV6-4 and TRBJ2-2, with a weak D call TRBD2 (5 bases). The V and J ends lost 4 bases and 4 bases respectively, with 7 bases between them. Germline-derived CDR1 and CDR2 are MRHNA and SNTAGT. The CDR3 consists of 13 residues. The CDR3 protein is CASSVSGTGELFF. The CDR3 nucleotides read TGTGCCAGCAGTGTGAGCGGCACCGGGGAGCTGTTTTTT.

With respect to this clonotype: The junction shows a germline mismatch at one end, possibly a read error. This chain uses TRBV11-1 with TRBJ2-1; D tentatively fits TRBD1 or TRBD2 (5 bases each). The length of the CDR3 is 14 residues. Germline V CDR1 and CDR2: SGHAT, FQDESV (reference sequence). The chain's CDR3 is CANSLEPGTNKQFF. In DNA, the CDR3 is TGTGCCAACAGCCTAGAACCGGGGACGAACAAACAGTTCTTC.

For this clonotype: No conserved phenylalanine or tryptophan ends this CDR3, so it is likely a read error. The chain joins TRBV14 to TRBJ2-7; TRBD2 is a possible D gene (6 bases). Per germline, CDR1 SGHDN and CDR2 FVKESK. The length of the CDR3 is 14 residues. The CDR3 is CVSSRRDFGYEQYS. Written as DNA, the CDR3 is TGTGTCAGCAGCCGCCGGGACTTTGGGTACGAGCAGTACTCA.

This clonotype was seen ten or more times. In DNA form, the CDR3 reads TGTGCCAGCAGTTACCGTGGGGGGAACACCGGGGAGCTGTTTTTT. Protein sequence: CASSYRGGNTGELFF. V gene TRBV6-5 combines with J gene TRBJ2-2; D could derive from TRBD1 or TRBD2 (5 bases each). This CDR3 is built from 15 residues. The ends were cut back, 2 bases at V and 1 base at J, with 8 bases in the middle. Germline CDR1 reads MNHEY; CDR2 reads SVGAGI.

V gene TRBV10-3 combines with J gene TRBJ2-7; a possible D gene is TRBD1 (6 bases). CDR1 ENHRY and CDR2 SYGVKD come from the germline V gene. The CDR3 has 14 residues. V shed 6 bases and J shed 12 bases, with 24 bases lying between them. This CDR3 reads CAIRIQGGTYEMYF. The CDR3 bases are TGTGCCATCAGAATACAGGGTGGGACCTACGAGATGTACTTC.

CDR3 loop: CASSSPWSPRTYEQYF. The CDR3 nucleotides are TGTGCCAGCAGCTCACCCTGGTCCCCCAGGACCTACGAGCAGTACTTC. The chain joins TRBV7-8 to TRBJ2-7; D is unclear. Trimming shortened V by 4 bases and J by 2 bases, and 18 bases separated the two germline ends. The length of the CDR3 is 16 residues. In germline, CDR1 is SGHVS, CDR2 FQNEAQ.

A single count supports this clonotype. The junction departs from germline at one end; a sequencing error may be responsible. The V call is TRBV11-2, the J call TRBJ2-2; 12 positions agree with TRBD2. The CDR3 loop spans 15 amino acids. Germline assignment: CDR1 SGHAT and CDR2 FQNNGV. The CDR3 DNA reads TGTGCCAGCAGGGAGACTAGCGGGAGAAGCTGGGAACTGTTTTTT. Encoded protein: CASRETSGRSWELFF. The full variable domain, rest sourced from reference TRBV11-2 and TRBJ2-2, is EAGVAQSPRYKIIEKRQSVAFWCNPISGHATLYWYQQILGQGPKLLIQFQNNGVVDDSQLPKDRFSAERLKGVDSTLKIQPAKLEDSAVYLCASRETSGRSWELFFGEGSRLTVL.

The V gene is TRBV7-9, the J gene TRBJ2-1, with 10 bases that match TRBD2. Unmatched junction bases numbered 16, after V lost 5 bases and J lost 6 bases. The germline V gene has CDR1 SEHNR and CDR2 FQNEAQ (reference sequence). The CDR3 totals 18 residues. CDR3 DNA sequence: TGTGCCAGCAGCGGAGGACTAGCGGACATCGGACGGACCAATGAGCAGTTCTTC. It yields the protein CASSGGLADIGRTNEQFF.

Concerning this clonotype itself: Because it lacks the conserved phenylalanine or tryptophan at the end, this CDR3 is likely a read error. Because the CDR3's place on the DNA is in doubt, the DNA is left out and the CDR3 is given as listed by TCRdb. The chain uses TRBV11-3 and TRBJ2-3; TRBD1, the table's D call, was not compared with the DNA. The CDR3 spans 13 residues, counting both ends. The germline CDR1 and CDR2 sequences are SGHNT and YENEEA. This chain's CDR3 is CARSARDGDTRYL.

On this clonotype: Sequence at one end of the junction differs from germline and may be a read error. V is TRBV11-2 and J is TRBJ2-1; TRBD2 aligns across 8 bases. There are 15 residues in the CDR3. The germline CDR1 and CDR2 sequences are SGHAT and FQNNGV. CDR3 sequence (DNA): TGTACCAGCAGCATGGTAGCGGGGTCGGGGGATGAGCAGTTCTTC. Translating gives CTSSMVAGSGDEQFF. The variable domain in full, completed from reference TRBV11-2 and TRBJ2-1, reads EAGVAQSPRYKIIEKRQSVAFWCNPISGHATLYWYQQILGQGPKLLIQFQNNGVVDDSQLPKDRFSAERLKGVDSTLKIQPAKLEDSAVYLCTSSMVAGSGDEQFFGPGTRLTVL.

The rearrangement uses TRBV7-9 and TRBJ2-6; D not certain. Trimming removed 3 bases from V and 4 bases from J, with 13 bases in between. CDR3 length: 16 amino acids. CDR1 is SEHNR and CDR2 is FQNEAQ in the germline V gene (reference sequence). The CDR3 region is CASSFGNLIGANVLTF. Written as DNA, the CDR3 is TGTGCCAGCAGCTTTGGCAACCTAATAGGGGCCAACGTCCTGACTTTC.

This clonotype was observed a few times. V and J are TRBV7-9 and TRBJ2-7; D is possibly TRBD2 (5 bases). Germline V gives CDR1 SEHNR, CDR2 FQNEAQ (reference sequence). The CDR3 length is 12 residues. The ends were cut back, 5 bases at V and 7 bases at J, with 12 bases in the middle. This CDR3 is CASSRGGWEQYF. The CDR3 DNA is TGTGCCAGCAGCCGAGGCGGGTGGGAGCAGTACTTC.

As concerns this clonotype: The junction departs from the called germline gene at one end, perhaps through a read error. The genes are TRBV6-5 and TRBJ2-5; D possibly corresponds to TRBD2 (6 bases). The CDR3 totals 17 residues. Germline CDR1 reads MNHEY; CDR2 reads SVGAGI. DNA for the CDR3: TGCGCCAGCAGTTACGTAGGGACGGGAGTGCCTGGGGAGACCCAGTACTTC. Translation: CASSYVGTGVPGETQYF.

The chain carries TRBV12-3 or TRBV12-4 and TRBJ2-1; D perhaps matches TRBD2 (7 bases). The CDR3 is 16 residues long. V lost 5 bases and J lost 4, with 18 bases in between. CDR3 protein: CASSVLGGGSYNEQFF. The CDR3 DNA reads as TGTGCCAGCAGTGTCCTCGGGGGCGGGAGTTACAATGAGCAGTTCTTC.

This clonotype was counted ten times or more. The chain employs TRBV29-1 and TRBJ1-3; 8 nucleotides match TRBD1. Germline lookup yields CDR1 SQVTM and CDR2 ANQGSEA. With V trimmed by 6 bases and J by 2 bases, 3 bases remained unmatched. The CDR3 is 13 amino acids. The CDR3 bases are TGCAGCGTACAGACAGGGGCTGGAAACACCATATATTTT. Its translation is CSVQTGAGNTIYF.

This clonotype showed up just a few times. The chain links TRBV5-1 to TRBJ2-7; TRBD1 might be the D (6 bases). With 0 bases removed from V and 0 bases from J, the gap between germline ends came to 10 bases. Germline V lookup: CDR1 SGHRS, CDR2 YFSETQ. The CDR3 has 15 residues. The CDR3 is CASSLGDISSYEQYF. For the CDR3, the DNA is TGCGCCAGCAGCTTGGGGGACATCAGCTCCTACGAGCAGTACTTC. Filled out from reference TRBV5-1 and TRBJ2-7, the complete variable domain reads KAGVTQTPRYLIKTRGQQVTLSCSPISGHRSVSWYQQTPGQGLQFLFEYFSETQRNKGNFPGRFSGRQFSNSRSEMNVSTLELGDSALYLCASSLGDISSYEQYFGPGTRLTVT.

This clonotype was recorded at least ten times. As DNA, the CDR3 is TGTGCCAGCAGCCCCGATTCTTGGGCTGAGCAGTTCTTC. Encoded protein: CASSPDSWAEQFF. This sequence joins TRBV6-6 and TRBJ2-1; no clear D. In germline, CDR1 is MNHNY, CDR2 SVGAGI (reference sequence). CDR3 length: 13 amino acids. V was pared by 6 bases and J by 9 bases, with 15 bases between.

This clonotype appeared a few times. A much larger clone lies one base from this, so it may be a read error. This chain uses TRBV6-5 with TRBJ2-3, with 7 bases lining up with TRBD2. CDR3 length equals 15 residues. Germline V gene data show CDR1 as MNHEY and CDR2 as SVGAGI. The CDR3 nucleotides read TGTGCCGGCAGTCCCTCGGGAGGCGGTACAGATACGCAGTATTTT. The encoded protein is CAGSPSGGGTDTQYF.

Worth noting for this clonotype: Because it lacks the conserved phenylalanine or tryptophan at the end, this CDR3 is likely a read error. J is TRBJ1-4 and V is TRBV6-6; 7 nucleotides agree with TRBD1. Germline V gene sequence: CDR1 MNHNY, CDR2 SVGAGI (reference sequence). CDR3 length: 14 amino acids. CDR3 sequence: CTTSYSGQYEKLFI. The CDR3 DNA is TGTACCACCAGTTACTCGGGACAGTACGAGAAACTGTTTATT.

A note on this clonotype: A much bigger clone sits one base away, suggesting this may be a read error. The CDR3 DNA is TGCGCCAGAGAGCGGAAGCGGGACGTTTCACACGAGCAGTACTTC. Protein product: CARERKRDVSHEQYF. This chain connects TRBV10-2 to TRBJ2-7; 7 nucleotides line up with TRBD2. Germline CDR1 reads WSHSY; CDR2 reads SAAADI. V lost 9 bases and J lost 5; bases outside the gene matches: 16. The CDR3 has 15 residues.

V and J are TRBV11-2 and TRBJ2-1; D may be TRBD1 (6 bases). Germline-derived CDR1 and CDR2 are SGHAT and FQNNGV. The V end was cut by 5 bases, the J end by 12 bases, with 23 bases between. There are 15 residues in the CDR3. Written as DNA, the CDR3 is TGTGCCAGCAGCGTCGACAGGCCCTCCTACAGTGGGCAGTTCTTC. Amino acids: CASSVDRPSYSGQFF.